This TCR beta chain came from a study of cytomegalovirus exposure and HLA in healthy donors. TCRdb's table, derived via immunoSEQ multiplex PCR, lists solely in-frame clones and lacks some. The sample records around 200,000 clones, about 91% being singletons. CDR1 and CDR2 (germline): ENHRY, SYGVKD. Trimming took 10 bases from V and 4 from J; bases not matched to a gene: 7. This CDR3 comprises 13 residues. V usage is TRBV10-3 and J usage is TRBJ1-5; TRBD1 matches at 7 bases. The source material was PBMCs. This clonotype originated in a woman between 18 and 30 years old in good health and CMV-seronegative. Here the CDR3 reads CATSGGMNQPQHF. The DNA for the CDR3 is TGTGCCACTTCAGGGGGAATGAATCAGCCCCAGCATTTT.